This TCR beta chain comes out of a study of spatial heterogeneity in lung cancer. Looking at the study overall: Consistently, beta-chain sequences turned up in larger numbers than alpha-chain sequences did.

The CDR3 sequence is 13 residues long. Germline values: CDR1 DFQATT, CDR2 SNEGSKA (reference sequence). J gave up 5 bases and V 6 bases, and 8 bases lay outside the gene matches. The presence of a unique molecular identifier marked each TCR cDNA molecule. In TCRdb, the 5' RACE reads were re-called with MiXCR into one record per CDR3 protein. Of under 25,000 distinct CDR3 sequences in the sample, over 4.5% were seen once. This clonotype was counted ten times or more. Documented time point: sample taken at primary tumor resection. No cell sorting; template was whole RNA from tumor, lung tissue or PBMC. The rearrangement joins TRBV20-1 to TRBJ2-5; 8 positions agree with TRBD2. The TCR sequence derives from a male donor with early-stage non-small cell lung cancer. The source material was PBMCs, sampled at surgery. CDR3 protein: CSAPGGAKETQYF. CDR3 in DNA: TGCAGTGCCCCGGGAGGGGCTAAGGAGACCCAGTACTTC.